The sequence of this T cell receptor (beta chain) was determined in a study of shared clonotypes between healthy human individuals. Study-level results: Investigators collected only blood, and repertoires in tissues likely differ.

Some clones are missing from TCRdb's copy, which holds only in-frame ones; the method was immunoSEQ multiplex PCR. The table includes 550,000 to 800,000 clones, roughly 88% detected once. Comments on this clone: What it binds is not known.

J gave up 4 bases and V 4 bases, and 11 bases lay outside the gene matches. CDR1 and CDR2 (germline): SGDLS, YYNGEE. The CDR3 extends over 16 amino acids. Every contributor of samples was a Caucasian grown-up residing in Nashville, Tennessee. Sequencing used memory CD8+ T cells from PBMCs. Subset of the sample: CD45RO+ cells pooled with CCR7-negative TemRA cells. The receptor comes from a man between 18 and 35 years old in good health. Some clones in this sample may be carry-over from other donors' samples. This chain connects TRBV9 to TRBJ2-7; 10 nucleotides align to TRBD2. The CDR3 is CASSFGLAEETYEQYF. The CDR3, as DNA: TGTGCCAGCAGCTTCGGACTAGCGGAGGAGACTTACGAGCAGTACTTC.